These 32 T cell receptor beta chains originate from one sample sequenced in a study of cytomegalovirus exposure and HLA in healthy donors. Primers for the PCR totalled 60 Vbeta and 13 Jbeta. Libraries were prepared by immunoSEQ multiplex PCR; TCRdb keeps only in-frame clonotypes and omits some of them. The top ten hold roughly 0.8% of the sample, which has about 190,000 clones, roughly four fifths seen once. Sequenced: PBMCs. Receptor source: a young woman in good health and CMV-seronegative.

This clone was found once. The V gene is TRBV28, the J gene TRBJ2-7; perhaps TRBD1 as D (5 bases). Germline V gene data show CDR1 as MDHEN and CDR2 as SYDVKM. The CDR3 runs to 13 residues. V was clipped by 2 bases and J by 2 bases, with 7 bases between them. CDR3: CASSLQGTYEQYF. The CDR3 nucleotides are TGTGCCAGCAGTTTACAGGGAACCTACGAGCAGTACTTC.

V and J are TRBV18 and TRBJ2-6; 8 nucleotides align to TRBD1. V lost 3 bases and J lost 5; bases outside the gene matches: 6. Germline loops: CDR1 KGHSH, CDR2 LQKENI. The CDR3 has 16 amino acids. In DNA, the CDR3 is TGTGCCAGCTCACCGAACGGACAGGGATGGGCCAACGTCCTGACTTTC. Amino acid sequence: CASSPNGQGWANVLTF.

Comments on this clone: This same CDR3 is encoded by further DNA sequences in the sample. The V and J genes are TRBV7-9 and TRBJ2-7; 11 bases match TRBD2. CDR3 size: 14 residues. Germline CDR1 reads SEHNR; CDR2 reads FQNEAQ (reference sequence). V was clipped by 6 bases and J by 5 bases; unmatched bases: 6. CDR3 nucleotide sequence: TGTGCCAGCAGTTATAGCGGGAGGGACCACGAGCAGTACTTC. The encoded protein is CASSYSGRDHEQYF. Based on the CDR3 plus reference TRBV7-9 and TRBJ2-7, the full variable domain is DTGVSQNPRHKITKRGQNVTFRCDPISEHNRLYWYRQTLGQGPEFLTYFQNEAQLEKSRLLSDRFSAERPKGSFSTLEIQRTEQGDSAMYLCASSYSGRDHEQYFGPGTRLTVT.

V and J are TRBV28 and TRBJ1-5; 7 bases map to TRBD1. The junction had 5 bases not matched to a gene; V was cut back by 6 bases and J by 6 bases. There are 13 residues in the CDR3. Germline CDR1 is MDHEN and CDR2 is SYDVKM. CDR3 sequence: CASSLDRVQPQHF. The CDR3 DNA is TGTGCCAGCAGCCTAGACAGGGTTCAGCCCCAGCATTTT.

CDR3 DNA sequence: TGTGCCAGCAAGTTTTCCCCCGACTCACGGTGGGATACGCAGTATTTT. This translates into CASKFSPDSRWDTQYF. The chain combines TRBV6-4 with TRBJ2-3; no clear D. Germline CDR1 MRHNA, CDR2 SNTAGT. V lost 7 bases to trimming and J lost 6 bases, with 23 bases between them. This CDR3 spans 16 amino acids.

J is TRBJ2-7 and V is TRBV6-6; D is possibly TRBD1 (5 bases). The CDR3 totals 14 residues. V was cut by 2 bases and J by 3 bases, with 11 bases left in between. CDR1 is MNHNY, CDR2 SVGAGI, per germline (reference sequence). The CDR3 sequence: CASSYDRGNYEQYF. DNA for the CDR3: TGTGCCAGCAGTTACGACAGAGGAAACTACGAGCAGTACTTC.

The J gene is TRBJ1-1, the V gene TRBV5-1, with TRBD1 as a possible D gene (6 bases). The CDR3 consists of 13 residues. V lost 3 bases and J 6 bases, leaving 12 bases between the germline ends. CDR1 SGHRS and CDR2 YFSETQ come from the germline V gene. The CDR3 here is CASSSQGLAEAFF. CDR3 DNA sequence: TGCGCCAGCAGCTCGCAGGGGTTAGCTGAAGCTTTCTTT. The full variable domain, completed using reference TRBV5-1 and TRBJ1-1, is KAGVTQTPRYLIKTRGQQVTLSCSPISGHRSVSWYQQTPGQGLQFLFEYFSETQRNKGNFPGRFSGRQFSNSRSEMNVSTLELGDSALYLCASSSQGLAEAFFGQGTRLTVV.

This chain joins TRBV7-6 and TRBJ2-3; D perhaps matches TRBD2 (6 bases). Per germline, CDR1 SGHVS and CDR2 FNYEAQ. Between the trimmed V and J ends, which lost 4 bases and 2 bases, there was a span of 13 bases. The CDR3 is made up of 15 amino acids. In nucleotides, the CDR3 is TGTGCCAGCAGCTGGGCGGGGAGTTTCACAGATACGCAGTATTTT. This translates into CASSWAGSFTDTQYF.

The CDR3 bases are TGTGCCAGCAGTTACTCAACAGCCTCCCTTATCTATGGCTACACCTTC. Protein product: CASSYSTASLIYGYTF. This chain links TRBV6-5 with TRBJ1-2; D is uncertain. V lost 0 bases, J lost 4 bases, and 15 bases lay in between. Germline V gives CDR1 MNHEY, CDR2 SVGAGI. This CDR3 contains 16 residues.

In nucleotides, the CDR3 is TGTGCCAGCAGCACTCACGGGGTAGGGGAGCAGTTCTTC. This translates into CASSTHGVGEQFF. The chain links TRBV16 to TRBJ2-1; tentatively, D is TRBD2 (5 bases). Germline CDR1 and CDR2: KGHSY and FQNENV. This CDR3 contains 13 residues. The V end was cut by 5 bases, the J end by 10 bases, with 15 bases between.

V and J are TRBV5-4 and TRBJ2-3, with 8 bases identical to TRBD1. V dropped 2 bases and J dropped 1; count of bases not matched to a gene: 9. The CDR3 contains 17 residues. Germline V gene data show CDR1 as SGHNT and CDR2 as YYREEE (reference sequence). The CDR3: CASSFDSGTGGTDTQYF. The CDR3, as DNA: TGTGCCAGCAGCTTCGACTCGGGGACAGGCGGCACAGATACGCAGTATTTT.

The chain is built from TRBV7-9 and TRBJ2-3, with TRBD2 matching 12 bases. CDR1 and CDR2 (germline): SEHNR, FQNEAQ (reference sequence). The V segment lost 5 bases and the J segment 4 bases; nucleotides outside the gene matches: 7. The CDR3 has 16 residues. The CDR3 DNA reads TGTGCCAGCAGCGTTCCCCTAGCGGGAGGGCCAGATACGCAGTATTTT. Translating it yields CASSVPLAGGPDTQYF.

This clone has only a few counts. This chain connects TRBV6-6 to TRBJ1-5, with 11 bases lining up with TRBD1. Germline CDR1 reads MNHNY; CDR2 reads SVGAGI (reference sequence). The CDR3 contains 13 residues. The V segment lost 9 bases and the J segment 5 bases; nucleotides outside the gene matches: 3. CDR3 region: CASWDRGDQPQHF. Here the CDR3 DNA reads TGTGCCAGTTGGGACAGGGGGGATCAGCCCCAGCATTTT.

The chain joins TRBV7-7 to TRBJ2-1, with 14 bases fitting TRBD2. CDR3 size: 16 residues. The germline V gene has CDR1 SSHAT and CDR2 FNYEAQ (reference sequence). V dropped 1 base and J dropped 6; count of bases not matched to a gene: 2. The CDR3 protein is CASSLETSGRGNEQFF. CDR3 nucleotides: TGTGCCAGCAGCTTAGAGACTAGCGGGAGGGGCAATGAGCAGTTCTTC.

The chain employs TRBV10-3 and TRBJ2-5; 11 positions match TRBD2. The CDR3 consists of 17 residues. Germline V CDR1 and CDR2: ENHRY, SYGVKD. The ends lost 4 bases at V and 1 base at J; junction bases unmatched: 8. The CDR3 bases are TGTGCCATCAGTGTCGGTACGGGACTAGCGGCCCAAGAGACCCAGTACTTC. Translation: CAISVGTGLAAQETQYF.

This chain connects TRBV7-8 to TRBJ2-5; 9 bases map to TRBD2. The CDR3 contains 14 residues. Per germline, CDR1 SGHVS and CDR2 FQNEAQ. J gave up 5 bases and V 3 bases, and 4 bases lay outside the gene matches. The DNA of the CDR3 is TGTGCCAGCAGCTTTAGCGGGAGAGGGGAGACCCAGTACTTC. Its protein is CASSFSGRGETQYF.

The gene calls are TRBV5-5 and TRBJ2-3; 12 bases agree with TRBD2. The junction had 11 bases not matched to a gene; V was cut back by 5 bases and J by 4 bases. This CDR3 is 17 amino acids long. Germline V CDR1 and CDR2: SGHKS, YYEKEE (reference sequence). The CDR3 sequence is CASSCRWASGGADTQYF. The DNA for the CDR3 is TGTGCCAGCAGTTGCCGGTGGGCTAGCGGGGGGGCAGATACGCAGTATTTT.

V is TRBV6-1 and J is TRBJ1-5; tentatively, D is TRBD1 (5 bases). V was pared by 2 bases and J by 3 bases, with 14 bases between. Germline V lookup: CDR1 MNHNS, CDR2 SASEGT. The CDR3 loop spans 16 amino acids. The CDR3: CASSEPGRGYNQPQHF. CDR3 nucleotides: TGTGCCAGCAGTGAACCCGGGCGGGGGTACAATCAGCCCCAGCATTTT.

The genes are TRBV25-1 and TRBJ2-7; 9 bases map to TRBD1. CDR3 size: 15 residues. After removal of 3 bases from V and 3 bases from J, the junction contained 6 bases not matched to a gene. Germline loops: CDR1 MGHDK, CDR2 SYGVNS. In nucleotides, the CDR3 is TGTGCCAGCAGTGAGTCCGGGACAGGGAGCTACGAGCAGTACTTC. It encodes CASSESGTGSYEQYF.

This clone has a handful of counts. The genes are TRBV5-1 and TRBJ2-1; perhaps TRBD1 as D (6 bases). The ends were cut back, 5 bases at V and 0 bases at J, with 12 bases in the middle. This CDR3 has 15 residues. Looked up from germline, CDR1 is SGHRS and CDR2 is YFSETQ. The CDR3 DNA reads as TGCGCCAGCAGGTCCGACAGGAGCTCCTACAATGAGCAGTTCTTC. This encodes CASRSDRSSYNEQFF.

The table lists this clone with a few counts. The chain has TRBV6-1 and TRBJ1-1, with TRBD1 as a possible D gene (6 bases). Germline CDR1 MNHNS, CDR2 SASEGT. CDR3 size: 13 residues. Trimming cost V 3 bases and J 1 base, with 6 bases left between them. The CDR3 protein is CASSETGNTEAFF. The CDR3 DNA reads TGTGCCAGCAGTGAGACAGGGAACACTGAAGCTTTCTTT.

V usage is TRBV5-1 and J usage is TRBJ2-2; D uncertain. Per germline, CDR1 SGHRS and CDR2 YFSETQ. V lost 6 bases to trimming and J lost 7 bases, with 16 bases between them. This CDR3 comprises 14 residues. The CDR3 region has the DNA TGCGCCAGCACCCCCAATACACCGAACGGGGAGCTGTTTTTT. It translates to CASTPNTPNGELFF.

The chain employs TRBV6-5 and TRBJ1-3; D gene ambiguous. This CDR3 is built from 13 residues. Germline CDR1 and CDR2: MNHEY and SVGAGI. V was trimmed by 6 bases and J by 0 bases, leaving 6 bases between them. The CDR3 loop reads CASRTSSGNTIYF. The CDR3 DNA reads as TGTGCCAGCAGAACTAGCTCTGGAAACACCATATATTTT.

The CDR3 region has the DNA TGTGCCAGCAGCCAAGGGGGGGGGACCAAAAACATTCAGTACTTC. It is translated as CASSQGGGTKNIQYF. The chain has TRBV4-2 and TRBJ2-4; 7 bases map to TRBD2. V lost 1 base, J lost 2 bases, and 2 bases stayed unmatched. The CDR3 spans 15 residues. In germline, CDR1 is LGHNA, CDR2 YNFKEQ.

This clone was found a few times. The chain links TRBV6-5 to TRBJ1-1; 9 bases agree with TRBD1. The J segment lost 5 bases and the V segment lost 5 bases, leaving 6 bases of the junction unmatched. The CDR3 covers 14 residues. Per the germline V gene, CDR1 is MNHEY and CDR2 is SVGAGI. The CDR3 coding sequence is TGTGCCAGCAGTCGGACAGGGGTAAGGACTGAAGCTTTCTTT. This codes for CASSRTGVRTEAFF.

The genes are TRBV27 and TRBJ1-4; 8 bases match TRBD1. The CDR3 is made up of 14 amino acids. Losses at the gene ends were 5 bases for V and 7 bases for J; bases not matched to a gene: 6. Germline-derived CDR1 and CDR2 are MNHEY and SMNVEV (reference sequence). The CDR3 spells CASSPRDRREKLFF. In DNA, the CDR3 is TGTGCCAGCAGTCCAAGGGACAGGCGTGAAAAACTGTTTTTT.

The CDR3, as DNA: TGCGCCAGCAGCCAAGACACTAGCGGATACTACAATGAGCAGTTCTTC. Translation gives CASSQDTSGYYNEQFF. The chain uses TRBV4-1 and TRBJ2-1, with TRBD2 matching 8 bases. CDR1 is MGHRA and CDR2 is YSYEKL in the germline V gene. The CDR3 is 16 amino acids. The J segment lost 3 bases and the V segment lost 0 bases, leaving 4 bases of the junction unmatched.

The rearrangement links TRBV25-1 to TRBJ2-1, with D perhaps TRBD1 (5 bases). CDR3 size: 15 residues. Trimming cost V 2 bases and J 7 bases, with 15 bases left between them. In germline, CDR1 is MGHDK, CDR2 SYGVNS. CDR3 loop: CASSEDGRVVNEQFF. CDR3 nucleotide sequence: TGTGCCAGCAGTGAAGATGGCAGGGTTGTTAATGAGCAGTTCTTC.

The rearrangement uses TRBV5-6 and TRBJ1-2; D is possibly TRBD1 (5 bases). V lost 3 bases, J lost 4 bases, and 19 bases lay in between. Germline CDR1 is SGHDT and CDR2 is YYEEEE. This CDR3 is 16 amino acids long. The CDR3 loop is CASSSRDSPTTYGYTF. CDR3 bases: TGTGCCAGCAGCTCTAGAGACAGCCCTACTACCTATGGCTACACCTTC.

This clone was picked up one time. The chain recombines TRBV27 with TRBJ2-7; 8 nucleotides align to TRBD1. The CDR3 extends over 12 amino acids. Germline loops: CDR1 MNHEY, CDR2 SMNVEV (reference sequence). V gave up 8 bases and J gave up 3 bases; unmatched junction bases: 3. The CDR3 protein is CASRTGGYEQYF. The CDR3 nucleotides read TGTGCCAGCCGTACAGGGGGCTACGAGCAGTACTTC.

The CDR3 is CASSLEAVTYEQYF. The CDR3 DNA follows: TGTGCCAGCAGCTTAGAGGCGGTAACCTACGAGCAGTACTTC. The rearrangement joins TRBV7-2 to TRBJ2-7, with D hard to call. CDR1 and CDR2 from the germline V gene are SGHTA and FQGNSA. The CDR3 extends over 14 amino acids. Trimming stripped 1 base from V and 2 bases from J, with 9 bases between.

The rearrangement uses TRBV6-1 and TRBJ2-1; D might be TRBD1 (5 bases). This CDR3 spans 17 amino acids. V was shortened by 3 bases and J by 7 bases, with 22 bases between the two germline ends. Germline V gives CDR1 MNHNS, CDR2 SASEGT. The CDR3 DNA sequence: TGTGCCAGCAGTGATAAACAGGAACCCGTTTTTCCGAATGAGCAGTTCTTC. Residues: CASSDKQEPVFPNEQFF.